This T cell receptor (beta chain) was captured in a study of blood T cell repertoires in COVID-19 (dated by TCRdb to 2020 to 2022). Some background on the complete study: Samples covering the acute and convalescent phases of COVID-19 were provided by collaborators in the United States, Italy and Spain. The material from the prospective study consisted of cDNA or gDNA derived from T cells, B-cell-depleted T cells, or PBMCs. The dataset comprised deeply sampled blood TCRbeta repertoires from subjects exposed to, actively infected with, or recovered from COVID-19. The repertoires were made available in a free public database intended to serve as a resource for research on the immune response to SARS-CoV-2. Samples came from the ongoing ImmuneRACE study (first 160 participants) plus 1,254 subjects from 6 global collaborators. Sample metadata almost always included a de-identified subject ID, COVID-19 status, age in years and sex. HLA class I and class II types, where available, came from metadata supplied by the sample provider rather than from assay-based typing. Study-level results and caveats: Clinical and demographic metadata were provided uncurated, with the amount varying by source and participant.

Whole blood was collected in K2EDTA tubes by collaborating institutions according to the institutions' own protocols. For TCRbeta analysis, collaborators shipped samples as frozen whole blood, isolated PBMCs, or DNA extracted from either of those sample types. TCRbeta CDR3 regions were amplified from genomic DNA by means of the immunoSEQ Assay, a bias-controlled multiplex PCR. The study's processing was this. The number of nucleated cells in each sample was estimated by amplification of reference gene primers within the assay. To quantify the absolute abundance of each unique TCRbeta CDR3 rearrangement, sequence reads were collapsed and filtered. For each sample, productive Simpson clonality was calculated by taking the square root of Simpson's diversity index across productive rearrangements. TCRdb limited this immuneACCESS table to in-frame rearrangements with V and J called. A share of clones is missing; checked studies link under half to unresolved V genes, and the rest is unexplained. D and trimming come from the DNA, and the V and J calls and clone size come from that table. This sample gives more than 50,000 clones in total; under 85% of them show up just once. The top ten constitute 28% of the sample.

This clone was observed a few times. Its specific antigen is unknown. It has no much larger one-base neighbor in the sample; base qualities were not kept. The CDR1 and CDR2 encoded by the germline V gene are LGHNA and YNFKEQ. There are 18 amino acids in the CDR3, from cysteine to phenylalanine inclusive. Of all the DNA, just the CDR3 is kept, 54 bases in frame from base 1. Trimming accounts for 5 bases at V and 0 bases at J, while the number of junction bases matched to no gene is 10. This receptor chain uses TRBV4-2 and TRBJ2-2; TRBD2 lines up with 9 middle nucleotides. The receptor comes from an elderly woman with acute or convalescent COVID-19. The sample was peripheral blood. The CDR3 corresponds to CASSSRLAGLPNTGELFF. The nucleotides are TGTGCCAGCAGCTCTCGCCTAGCGGGACTACCGAACACCGGGGAGCTGTTTTTT.